These T cell receptor beta chains were read from a single sample in a study of blood T cell repertoires in COVID-19. TCRdb's table, derived via immunoSEQ multiplex PCR, lists solely in-frame clones and lacks some. The repertoire holds 20,000 or so clones, 89% seen once, with approximately 19% in the top ten. The sample comprised peripheral blood. These receptor sequences come from a human donor in a cohort sampled during active COVID-19. The CDR3 runs from the conserved cysteine through the conserved F or W. The D gene is left open where the match is weak. Size tells how often a clone was seen (once, few, many) or the class of an expanded clone, and some rows leave it out.

size: once
V: TRBV4-3
D: TRBD2
J: TRBJ2-3
DNA: TGCGCCAGCAGCCAGGGAGGGACTAGTTCAGATACGCAGTATTTT
CDR3: CASSQGGTSSDTQYF

size: once
V: TRBV7-9
D: TRBD1
J: TRBJ1-1
DNA: TGTGCCAGCGCAAACCCCGGGACAGGGATTACTGAAGCTTTCTTT
CDR3: CASANPGTGITEAFF

size: -
V: TRBV2
D: -
J: TRBJ2-7
DNA: TGTGCCAGCAGTCCGCAGTCGCCCTACGAGCAGTACTTC
CDR3: CASSPQSPYEQYF

size: -
V: TRBV27
D: TRBD1
J: TRBJ2-1
DNA: TGTGCCAGCAGTAAGACGACAGGGGTCGGGTCCTACAATGAGCAGTTCTTC
CDR3: CASSKTTGVGSYNEQFF

size: -
V: TRBV7-2
D: TRBD2
J: TRBJ2-7
DNA: TGTGCCAGCAGCTTGCCTAGCGGGAGTCACTACGAGCAGTACTTC
CDR3: CASSLPSGSHYEQYF

size: -
V: TRBV5-8
D: TRBD1
J: TRBJ2-5
DNA: TGTGCCAGCAGCCCGGGACAGGGGGGTCAAGAGACCCAGTACTTC
CDR3: CASSPGQGGQETQYF

size: -
V: TRBV6-5
D: TRBD2
J: TRBJ2-3
DNA: TGTGCCAGCAGACGGCTAGCGGCTAGCACAGATACGCAGTATTTT
CDR3: CASRRLAASTDTQYF

size: -
V: TRBV5-1
D: TRBD1
J: TRBJ1-4
DNA: TGCGCCAGCAGCTCACCGGGACAGGGAGGGAAGGGGACTAATGAAAAACTGTTTTTT
CDR3: CASSSPGQGGKGTNEKLFF

size: -
V: TRBV10-3
D: TRBD1
J: TRBJ1-2
DNA: TGTGCCATCAGGGAGACAGGGGGAGGTGGCTACACCTTC
CDR3: CAIRETGGGGYTF

size: -
V: TRBV11-2
D: -
J: TRBJ1-2
DNA: TGTGCCAGCAGCCCTCCAGGTGGGGGGGAGGTTGGCTACACCTTC
CDR3: CASSPPGGGEVGYTF